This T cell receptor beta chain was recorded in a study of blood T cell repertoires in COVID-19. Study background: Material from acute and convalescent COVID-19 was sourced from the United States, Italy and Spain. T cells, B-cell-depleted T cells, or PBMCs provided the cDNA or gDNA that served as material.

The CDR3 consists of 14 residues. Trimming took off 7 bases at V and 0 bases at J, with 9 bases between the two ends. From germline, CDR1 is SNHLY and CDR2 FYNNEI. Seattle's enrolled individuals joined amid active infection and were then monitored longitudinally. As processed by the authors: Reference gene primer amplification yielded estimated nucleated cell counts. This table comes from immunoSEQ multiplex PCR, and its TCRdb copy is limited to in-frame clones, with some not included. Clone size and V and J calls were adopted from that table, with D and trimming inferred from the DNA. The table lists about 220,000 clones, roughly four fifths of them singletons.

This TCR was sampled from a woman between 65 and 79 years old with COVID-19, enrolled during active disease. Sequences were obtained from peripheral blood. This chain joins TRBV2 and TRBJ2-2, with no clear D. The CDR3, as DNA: TGTGCCAGCACGCGGTTCGCGAACACCGGGGAGCTGTTTTTT. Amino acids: CASTRFANTGELFF.